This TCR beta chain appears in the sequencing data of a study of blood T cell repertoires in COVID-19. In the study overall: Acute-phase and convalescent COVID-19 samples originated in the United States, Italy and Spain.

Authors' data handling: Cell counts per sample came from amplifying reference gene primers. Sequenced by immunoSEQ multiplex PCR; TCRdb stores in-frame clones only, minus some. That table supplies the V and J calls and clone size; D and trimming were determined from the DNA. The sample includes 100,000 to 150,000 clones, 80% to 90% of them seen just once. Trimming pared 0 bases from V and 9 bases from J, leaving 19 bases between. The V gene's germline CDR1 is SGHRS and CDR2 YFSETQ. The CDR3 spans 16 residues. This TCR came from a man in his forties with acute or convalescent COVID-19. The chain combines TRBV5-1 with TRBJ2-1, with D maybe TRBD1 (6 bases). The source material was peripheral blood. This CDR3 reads CASSLEGVPIVGEQFF. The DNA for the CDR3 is TGCGCCAGCAGCTTGGAGGGGGTCCCCATTGTTGGTGAGCAGTTCTTC.